This T cell receptor (beta chain) was profiled in a study of blood T cell repertoires in COVID-19. This clone occurred a few times. Using immunoSEQ multiplex PCR, the repertoire was profiled, and TCRdb retains in-frame clones only, with some absent. The table has about 210,000 clones, around 80% seen once. Germline V lookup: CDR1 SGHNT, CDR2 YENEEA. V lost 5 bases, J lost 8 bases, and 13 bases stayed unmatched. The CDR3 totals 16 residues. Sample: peripheral blood. The source is a woman aged 40 to 50 with acute or convalescent COVID-19. The V and J genes are TRBV11-3 and TRBJ2-1; TRBD2 agrees at 9 bases. DNA of the CDR3: TGTGCCAGCAGCGCCCAGAATCCTAGCGGGATTGATGAGCAGTTCTTC. It yields the protein CASSAQNPSGIDEQFF.